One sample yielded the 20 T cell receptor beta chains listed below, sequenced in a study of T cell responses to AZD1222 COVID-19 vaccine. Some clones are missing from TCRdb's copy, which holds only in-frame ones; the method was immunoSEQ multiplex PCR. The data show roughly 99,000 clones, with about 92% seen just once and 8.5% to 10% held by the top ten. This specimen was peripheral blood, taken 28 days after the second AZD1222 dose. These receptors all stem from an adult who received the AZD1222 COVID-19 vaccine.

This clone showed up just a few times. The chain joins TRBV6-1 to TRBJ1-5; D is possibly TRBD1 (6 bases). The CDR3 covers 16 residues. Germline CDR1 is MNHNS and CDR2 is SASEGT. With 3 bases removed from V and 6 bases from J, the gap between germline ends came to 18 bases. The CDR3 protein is CASSEISGAGGQPQHF. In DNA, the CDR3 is TGTGCCAGCAGTGAGATCTCGGGGGCGGGTGGTCAGCCCCAGCATTTT.

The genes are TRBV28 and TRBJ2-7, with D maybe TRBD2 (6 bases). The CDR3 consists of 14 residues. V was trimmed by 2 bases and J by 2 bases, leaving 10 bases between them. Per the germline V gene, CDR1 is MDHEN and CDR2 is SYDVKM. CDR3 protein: CASSLRTIAYEQYF. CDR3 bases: TGTGCCAGCAGTTTACGGACTATAGCCTACGAGCAGTACTTC.

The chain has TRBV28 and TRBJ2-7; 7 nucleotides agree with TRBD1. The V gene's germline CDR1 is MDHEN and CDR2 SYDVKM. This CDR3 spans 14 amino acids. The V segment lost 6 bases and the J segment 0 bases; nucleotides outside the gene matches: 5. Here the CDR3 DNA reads TGTGCCAGCAGAAGGGGGCCCCACTCCTACGAGCAGTACTTC. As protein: CASRRGPHSYEQYF.

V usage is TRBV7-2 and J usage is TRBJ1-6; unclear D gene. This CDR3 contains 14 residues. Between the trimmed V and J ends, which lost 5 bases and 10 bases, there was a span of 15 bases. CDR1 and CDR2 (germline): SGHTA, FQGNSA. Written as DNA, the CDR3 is TGTGCCAGCAGCCCCCTAAAGGCAGTATCACCCCTCCACTTT. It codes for CASSPLKAVSPLHF.

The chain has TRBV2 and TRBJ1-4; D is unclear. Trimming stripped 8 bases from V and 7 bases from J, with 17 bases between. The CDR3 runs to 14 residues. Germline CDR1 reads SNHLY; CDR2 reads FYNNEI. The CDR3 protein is CASGAEVEVEKLFF. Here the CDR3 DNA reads TGTGCCAGCGGCGCGGAGGTGGAAGTTGAAAAACTGTTTTTT.

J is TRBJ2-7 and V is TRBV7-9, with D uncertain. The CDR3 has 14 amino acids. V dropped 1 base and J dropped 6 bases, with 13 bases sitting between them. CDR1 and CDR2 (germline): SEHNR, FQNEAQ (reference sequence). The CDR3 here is CASSLEARWGEQYF. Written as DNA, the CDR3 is TGTGCCAGCAGCTTAGAAGCCCGCTGGGGCGAGCAGTACTTC.

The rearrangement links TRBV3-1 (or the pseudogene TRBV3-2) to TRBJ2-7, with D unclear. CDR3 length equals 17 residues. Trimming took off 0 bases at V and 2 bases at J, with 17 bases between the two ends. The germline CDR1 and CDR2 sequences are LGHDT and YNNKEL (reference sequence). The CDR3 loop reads CASSQDRPGPKAYEQYF. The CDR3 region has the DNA TGTGCCAGCAGCCAAGATAGACCTGGGCCGAAAGCCTACGAGCAGTACTTC.

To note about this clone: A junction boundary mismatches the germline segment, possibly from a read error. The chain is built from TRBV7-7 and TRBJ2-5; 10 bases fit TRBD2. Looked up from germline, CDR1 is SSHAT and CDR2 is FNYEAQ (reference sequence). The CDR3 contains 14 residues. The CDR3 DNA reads TGTGCTAGCAGCTCGGGACTAGCGAAGGAGACCCAGTACTTC. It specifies CASSSGLAKETQYF. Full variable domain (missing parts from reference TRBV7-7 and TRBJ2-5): GAGVSQSPRYKVTKRGQDVTLRCDPISSHATLYWYQQALGQGPEFLTYFNYEAQPDKSGLPSDRFSAERPEGSISTLTIQRTEQRDSAMYRCASSSGLAKETQYFGPGTRLLVL.

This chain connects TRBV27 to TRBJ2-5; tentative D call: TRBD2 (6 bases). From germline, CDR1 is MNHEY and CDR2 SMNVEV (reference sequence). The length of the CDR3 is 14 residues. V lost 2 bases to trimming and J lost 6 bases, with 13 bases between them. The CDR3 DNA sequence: TGTGCCAGCAGTTTAGCCGGGACTTCCCAGACCCAGTACTTC. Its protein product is CASSLAGTSQTQYF.

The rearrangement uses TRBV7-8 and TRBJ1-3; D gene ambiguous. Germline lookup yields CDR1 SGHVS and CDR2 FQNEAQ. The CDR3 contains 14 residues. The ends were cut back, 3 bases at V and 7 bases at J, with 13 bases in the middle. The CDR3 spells CASSFSAWRNTIYF. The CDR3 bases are TGTGCCAGCAGCTTCTCCGCTTGGCGGAACACCATATATTTT.

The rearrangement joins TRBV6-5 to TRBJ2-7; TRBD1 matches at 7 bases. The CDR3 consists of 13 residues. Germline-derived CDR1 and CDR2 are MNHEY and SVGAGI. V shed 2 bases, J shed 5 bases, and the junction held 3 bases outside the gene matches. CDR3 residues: CASSYRGLDEQYF. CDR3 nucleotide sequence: TGTGCCAGCAGTTACAGGGGGCTCGACGAGCAGTACTTC.

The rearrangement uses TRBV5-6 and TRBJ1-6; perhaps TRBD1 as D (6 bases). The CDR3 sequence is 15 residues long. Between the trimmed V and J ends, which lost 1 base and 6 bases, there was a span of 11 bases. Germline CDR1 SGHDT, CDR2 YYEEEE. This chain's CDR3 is CASSLYRALNSPLHF. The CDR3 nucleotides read TGTGCCAGCAGCTTGTACAGGGCGCTTAATTCACCCCTCCACTTT.

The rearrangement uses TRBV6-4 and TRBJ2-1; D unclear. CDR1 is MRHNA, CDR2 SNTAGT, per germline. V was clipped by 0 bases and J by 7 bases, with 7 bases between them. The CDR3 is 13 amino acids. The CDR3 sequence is CASSDSWGNEQFF. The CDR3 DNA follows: TGTGCCAGCAGTGACTCTTGGGGAAATGAGCAGTTCTTC.

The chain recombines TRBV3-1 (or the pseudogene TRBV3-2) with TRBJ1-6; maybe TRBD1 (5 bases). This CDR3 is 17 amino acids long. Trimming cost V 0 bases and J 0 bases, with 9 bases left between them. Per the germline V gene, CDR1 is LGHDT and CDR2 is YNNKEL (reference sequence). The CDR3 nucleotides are TGTGCCAGCAGCCAAGAGGGGGGTGGCTCCTATAATTCACCCCTCCACTTT. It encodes CASSQEGGGSYNSPLHF.

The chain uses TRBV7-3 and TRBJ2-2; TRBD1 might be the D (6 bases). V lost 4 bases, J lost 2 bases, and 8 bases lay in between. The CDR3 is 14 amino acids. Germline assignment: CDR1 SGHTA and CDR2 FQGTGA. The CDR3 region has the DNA TGTGCCAGCAGCTCGGGACAAAACACCGGGGAGCTGTTTTTT. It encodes CASSSGQNTGELFF.

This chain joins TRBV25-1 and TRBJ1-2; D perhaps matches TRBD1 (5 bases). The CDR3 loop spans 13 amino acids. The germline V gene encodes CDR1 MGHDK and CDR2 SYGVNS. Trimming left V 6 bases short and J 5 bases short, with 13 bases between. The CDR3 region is CASRGPSGYGYTF. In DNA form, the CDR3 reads TGTGCCAGCAGGGGGCCTTCAGGGTATGGCTACACCTTC.

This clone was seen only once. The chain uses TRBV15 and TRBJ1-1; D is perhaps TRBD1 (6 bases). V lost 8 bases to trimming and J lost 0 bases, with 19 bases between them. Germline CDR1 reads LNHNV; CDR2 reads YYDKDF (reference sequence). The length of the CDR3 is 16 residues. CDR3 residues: CATADRPGHMNTEAFF. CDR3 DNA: TGTGCCACCGCCGATAGGCCGGGACACATGAACACTGAAGCTTTCTTT. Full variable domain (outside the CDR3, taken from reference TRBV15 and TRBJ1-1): DAMVIQNPRYQVTQFGKPVTLSCSQTLNHNVMYWYQQKSSQAPKLLFHYYDKDFNNEADTPDNFQSRRPNTSFCFLDIRSPGLGDTAMYLCATADRPGHMNTEAFFGQGTRLTVV.

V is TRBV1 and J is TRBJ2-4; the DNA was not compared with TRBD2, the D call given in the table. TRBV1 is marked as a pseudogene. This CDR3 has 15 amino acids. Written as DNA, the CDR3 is TGCACCAGCAGCCCTACAGCGGGAGCCAAAAACATTCAGTACTTC. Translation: CTSSPTAGAKNIQYF.

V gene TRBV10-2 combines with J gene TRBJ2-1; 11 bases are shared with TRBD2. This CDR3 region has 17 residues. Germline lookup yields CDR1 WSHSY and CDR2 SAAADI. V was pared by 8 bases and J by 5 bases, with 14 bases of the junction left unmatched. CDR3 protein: CASQLAGVPRKDNEQFF. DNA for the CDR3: TGCGCCAGCCAACTAGCGGGAGTTCCCCGAAAAGACAATGAGCAGTTCTTC.

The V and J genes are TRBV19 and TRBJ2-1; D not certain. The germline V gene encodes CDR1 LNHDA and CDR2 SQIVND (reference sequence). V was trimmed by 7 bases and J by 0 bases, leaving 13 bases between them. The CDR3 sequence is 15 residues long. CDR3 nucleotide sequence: TGTGCCAGTATTAAGTCCGGCAGCTCCTACAATGAGCAGTTCTTC. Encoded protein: CASIKSGSSYNEQFF.